This T cell receptor (beta chain) was captured by sequencing in a study of blood T cell repertoires in COVID-19. The overall study: Sites across the United States, Italy and Spain contributed samples from acute and convalescent COVID-19.

Source study methods: The authors estimated nucleated cell counts from reference gene primer amplification. The table came from immunoSEQ multiplex PCR; TCRdb's copy has only in-frame clones and leaves some out. V and J calls and clone size follow that table, whereas D and trimming were derived from the DNA. The sample yields approximately 150,000 clones, around four fifths seen once. Cohort assignment relied on participant-reported clinical history. V was pared by 7 bases and J by 1 base, with 8 bases of the junction left unmatched. The germline CDR1 and CDR2 sequences are SNHLY and FYNNEI. The CDR3 consists of 15 residues.

This rearrangement joins TRBV2 to TRBJ1-1; 8 bases map to TRBD1. The clonotype originates from a man aged 35 to 55 with acute COVID-19. The sequencing input was PBMCs or T cells enriched from blood (not recorded which). The DNA of the CDR3 is TGTGCCAGCATGGGCCAGGGGGCGACGAACACTGAAGCTTTCTTT. This encodes CASMGQGATNTEAFF.